A single sample gave rise to the 18 T cell receptor beta chains below, sequenced in a study of OX40 agonist ivuxolimab in advanced cancers. Measured with immunoSEQ multiplex PCR; TCRdb has only the in-frame clones, and not every one. The table shows around 76,000 clones, with around 94% occurring only once. This material consisted of CD4+ or CD8+ T cells sorted from blood, taken in a trial of the OX40 agonist ivuxolimab. The receptors derive from an adult with an advanced solid tumor such as melanoma, head and neck, liver or kidney cancer.

V and J are TRBV7-9 and TRBJ2-4, with TRBD1 as a possible D gene (6 bases). The CDR3 totals 15 residues. CDR1 is SEHNR, CDR2 FQNEAQ, per germline (reference sequence). The V gene lost 5 bases and the J gene lost 5 bases, with 16 bases spanning the gap. CDR3 coding DNA: TGTGCCAGCAGCCGACCTACAGGGTATGAAAACATTCAGTACTTC. Residues: CASSRPTGYENIQYF.

The chain carries TRBV4-1 and TRBJ2-4, with 11 bases fitting TRBD1. The CDR3 length is 15 residues. Per the germline V gene, CDR1 is MGHRA and CDR2 is YSYEKL. V shed 5 bases, J shed 6 bases, and the junction held 6 bases outside the gene matches. CDR3: CASSGRDRGVNIQYF. The CDR3, as DNA: TGCGCCAGCAGCGGAAGGGACAGGGGGGTAAACATTCAGTACTTC.

This chain uses TRBV6-5 with TRBJ2-7, with 8 bases identical to TRBD1. The V gene end was trimmed by 4 bases and the J gene end by 4 bases; junction bases not matched to a gene: 6. CDR1 and CDR2 (germline): MNHEY, SVGAGI. The CDR3 extends over 14 amino acids. The CDR3 loop reads CASSSGTGPYEQYF. CDR3 DNA sequence: TGTGCCAGCAGTTCCGGGACAGGCCCTTACGAGCAGTACTTC.

This rearrangement joins TRBV4-3 to TRBJ2-3; D is unclear. The germline CDR1 and CDR2 sequences are LGHNA and YSLEER. The CDR3 is 16 amino acids. Trimming took off 0 bases at V and 1 base at J, with 11 bases between the two ends. The CDR3 region is CASSQDPLPGTDTQYF. The CDR3 DNA reads as TGCGCCAGCAGCCAAGATCCTTTACCTGGCACAGATACGCAGTATTTT.

The V and J genes are TRBV28 and TRBJ2-7; D might be TRBD2 (5 bases). Trimming cost V 5 bases and J 3 bases, with 14 bases left between them. The CDR3 totals 14 residues. Germline CDR1 MDHEN, CDR2 SYDVKM. CDR3 bases: TGTGCCAGCAGTCGCCCCAAGCGGAACTACGAGCAGTACTTC. Protein sequence: CASSRPKRNYEQYF.

This chain joins TRBV4-2 and TRBJ2-7; tentative D call: TRBD2 (6 bases). CDR3 length equals 16 residues. From germline, CDR1 is LGHNA and CDR2 YNFKEQ. Trimming removed 0 bases from V and 0 bases from J, with 12 bases in between. The DNA of the CDR3 is TGTGCCAGCAGCCAAGAGGTGGCGGGATCCTCCTACGAGCAGTACTTC. It is translated as CASSQEVAGSSYEQYF.

This chain uses TRBV7-8 with TRBJ2-2; D gene uncertain. V lost 2 bases, J lost 6 bases, and 19 bases lay in between. CDR1 is SGHVS and CDR2 is FQNEAQ in the germline V gene. This CDR3 region has 17 residues. The CDR3 reads CASSLTRARPRAGELFF. DNA of the CDR3: TGTGCCAGCAGCTTAACCAGAGCGCGTCCCCGCGCCGGGGAGCTGTTTTTT. The entire variable domain, with the rest obtained from reference TRBV7-8 and TRBJ2-2, is as follows: GAGVSQSPRYKVAKRGQDVALRCDPISGHVSLFWYQQALGQGPEFLTYFQNEAQLDKSGLPSDRFFAERPEGSVSTLKIQRTQQEDSAVYLCASSLTRARPRAGELFFGEGSRLTVL.

This chain connects TRBV30 to TRBJ1-1; D might be TRBD1 (6 bases). Trimming took off 3 bases at V and 8 bases at J, with 7 bases between the two ends. The length of the CDR3 is 10 residues. The V gene's germline CDR1 is GTSNPN and CDR2 SVGIG (reference sequence). DNA of the CDR3: TGTGCCTGGAGACAGGGAGAAGCTTTCTTT. Translating gives CAWRQGEAFF.

V is TRBV7-2 and J is TRBJ1-5; weak D call: TRBD1 (6 bases). CDR1 is SGHTA, CDR2 FQGNSA, per germline. The CDR3 sequence is 15 residues long. Trimming pared 4 bases from V and 6 bases from J, leaving 16 bases between. CDR3 region: CASSSTGSWGQPQHF. The CDR3 nucleotides are TGTGCCAGCAGCTCAACAGGGAGTTGGGGTCAGCCCCAGCATTTT. Combining the CDR3 with reference TRBV7-2 and TRBJ1-5 gives the whole variable domain GAGVSQSPSNKVTEKGKDVELRCDPISGHTALYWYRQSLGQGLEFLIYFQGNSAPDKSGLPSDRFSAERTGGSVSTLTIQRTQQEDSAVYLCASSSTGSWGQPQHFGDGTRLSIL.

V and J are TRBV11-3 and TRBJ2-2, with D perhaps TRBD1 or TRBD2 (6 bases each). The CDR3 totals 16 residues. V lost 4 bases and J lost 6, with 18 bases in between. Germline V CDR1 and CDR2: SGHNT, YENEEA. The CDR3 DNA reads as TGTGCCAGCAGCTCGGGGGCCCTCCCAGGCGCCGGGGAGCTGTTTTTT. Protein: CASSSGALPGAGELFF.

The gene calls are TRBV19 and TRBJ2-1; TRBD2 aligns across 11 bases. V lost 6 bases to trimming and J lost 0 bases; unmatched junction nucleotides: 16. The CDR3 extends over 20 amino acids. The V gene's germline CDR1 is LNHDA and CDR2 SQIVND (reference sequence). The CDR3 nucleotides read TGTGCCAGTAGAAACGAGTTGGGTCTAGCGGGGGGCGGCTCCTACAATGAGCAGTTCTTC. Protein sequence: CASRNELGLAGGGSYNEQFF.

The rearrangement links TRBV19 to TRBJ2-5; 7 bases map to TRBD1. The J call may be mistaken, given a closer DNA end match to TRBJ2-7. Per the germline V gene, CDR1 is LNHDA and CDR2 is SQIVND (reference sequence). There are 13 residues in the CDR3. In DNA form, the CDR3 reads TGTGCCAGTAGTATGACAGGGTCCCACGAGCAGTACTTC. This encodes CASSMTGSHEQYF.

V gene TRBV7-9 combines with J gene TRBJ2-1, with unresolved D. CDR3 size: 12 residues. Trimming cost V 2 bases and J 4 bases, with 3 bases left between them. In germline, CDR1 is SEHNR, CDR2 FQNEAQ (reference sequence). This CDR3 reads CASSLSYNEQFF. In DNA form, the CDR3 reads TGTGCCAGCAGCTTAAGTTACAATGAGCAGTTCTTC. The full variable domain, its missing parts supplied by reference TRBV7-9 and TRBJ2-1, is DTGVSQNPRHKITKRGQNVTFRCDPISEHNRLYWYRQTLGQGPEFLTYFQNEAQLEKSRLLSDRFSAERPKGSFSTLEIQRTEQGDSAMYLCASSLSYNEQFFGPGTRLTVL.

The rearrangement joins TRBV5-1 to TRBJ1-1, with unresolved D. Per germline, CDR1 SGHRS and CDR2 YFSETQ. This CDR3 comprises 13 residues. With 2 bases removed from V and 3 bases from J, the gap between germline ends came to 8 bases. CDR3 protein: CASSFNLYTEAFF. In DNA form, the CDR3 reads TGCGCCAGCAGCTTCAATTTATACACTGAAGCTTTCTTT.

A single count supports this clone. The chain uses TRBV7-2 and TRBJ2-7, with a tentative D call TRBD2 (6 bases). The V gene lost 4 bases and the J gene lost 4 bases, with 20 bases spanning the gap. The CDR3 loop spans 16 amino acids. CDR1 SGHTA and CDR2 FQGNSA come from the germline V gene. The CDR3 coding sequence is TGTGCCAGCAGCTCTAGCCTAGGTGCGGGGTGGTACGAGCAGTACTTC. This sequence encodes CASSSSLGAGWYEQYF.

The chain couples TRBV7-3 to TRBJ2-5, with 8 bases aligning to TRBD2. Germline lookup yields CDR1 SGHTA and CDR2 FQGTGA. This CDR3 is built from 16 residues. J was trimmed by 0 bases and V by 1 base; bases with no gene match: 4. As DNA, the CDR3 is TGTGCCAGCAGCTTAAGTAGCGGGAAATACCAAGAGACCCAGTACTTC. Translated, it gives CASSLSSGKYQETQYF.

The CDR3 protein is CASHPGPIYNEQFF. CDR3 sequence (DNA): TGTGCCAGCCATCCGGGACCGATCTACAATGAGCAGTTCTTC. The chain joins TRBV27 to TRBJ2-1; D is tentatively TRBD1 or TRBD2 (5 bases each). Germline V gives CDR1 MNHEY, CDR2 SMNVEV (reference sequence). There are 14 residues in the CDR3. V was shortened by 8 bases and J by 3 bases, with 14 bases between the two germline ends.

This clone was observed once. V and J are TRBV4-3 and TRBJ2-3; D is undetermined. Per germline, CDR1 LGHNA and CDR2 YSLEER. CDR3 length equals 15 residues. V was shortened by 0 bases and J by 1 base, with 8 bases between the two germline ends. CDR3 coding DNA: TGCGCCAGCAGCCAAGACTCTTCACGCACAGATACGCAGTATTTT. Protein product: CASSQDSSRTDTQYF.